The rows below give T cell receptor beta chains drawn from one sample of a study of CD8+ T cells in alopecia areata. TCRdb keeps only in-frame clones here, not all; method: immunoSEQ multiplex PCR. The sample lists some 190,000 clones; over 60% were seen once. The input for sequencing was CD4+ T cells sorted from blood, taken at week 44, from a patient treated with tofacitinib. The receptors derive from a human donor with alopecia areata. The CDR3 runs from the conserved cysteine through the conserved F or W. A D gene is named only where the DNA matches it firmly. Only part of the rows carry a size: once, few, many, or a class if the clone is expanded.

d_call clone_size j_call v_call cdr3_aa cdr3_nt
- - TRBJ2-6 TRBV5-6 CASSFVVGVGGSGANVLTF TGTGCCAGCAGCTTCGTGGTTGGGGTAGGGGGCTCTGGGGCCAACGTCCTGACTTTC
- - TRBJ1-5 TRBV2 CASSPTGQRNQPQHF TGTGCCAGCAGTCCCACCGGACAGCGCAATCAGCCCCAGCATTTT
- - TRBJ2-6 TRBV30 CAWTWTGANVLTF TGTGCCTGGACCTGGACTGGGGCCAACGTCCTGACTTTC
TRBD2 - TRBJ2-1 TRBV11-3 CASSAAGSGGNEQFF TGTGCCAGCAGCGCAGCGGGTAGCGGGGGCAATGAGCAGTTCTTC
- - TRBJ1-2 TRBV28 CASSLGQFGYTF TGTGCCAGCAGTCTCGGACAGTTTGGCTACACCTTC
- few TRBJ2-5 TRBV29-1 CSVAQSGEETQYF TGCAGCGTTGCGCAATCGGGGGAAGAGACCCAGTACTTC
- - TRBJ2-1 TRBV7-9 CASSLEKGYNEQFF TGTGCCAGCAGCTTAGAAAAAGGTTACAATGAGCAGTTCTTC
- few TRBJ2-7 TRBV15 CATSRDSGDVVF TGTGCCACCAGCAGAGATTCTGGGGACGTCGTATTC
- few TRBJ2-6 TRBV7-6 CASSFSGAGANVLTF TGTGCCAGCAGCTTTTCTGGGGCTGGGGCCAACGTCCTGACTTTC
- few TRBJ1-4 TRBV2 CASSGGVTNEKLFF TGTGCCAGCAGTGGAGGGGTGACTAATGAAAAACTGTTTTTT
- - TRBJ1-6 TRBV25-1 CASSEYGGVGSPLHF TGTGCCAGCAGTGAATACGGAGGGGTCGGTTCACCCCTCCACTTT
- - TRBJ1-2 TRBV10-3 CAISSDILNGYTF TGTGCCATCAGTTCGGACATCCTGAATGGCTACACCTTC
TRBD2 few TRBJ2-1 TRBV29-1 CSVPPAGGAYEQFF TGCAGCGTTCCGCCTGCGGGGGGGGCATATGAGCAGTTCTTC
TRBD2 few TRBJ2-1 TRBV10-3 CAISDSGGNRNEQFF TGTGCCATCAGTGATAGCGGGGGGAATCGCAATGAGCAGTTCTTC
TRBD1 - TRBJ1-6 TRBV7-9 CASSRTGSSYNSPLHF TGTGCCAGCAGTCGGACAGGGAGCTCCTATAATTCACCCCTCCACTTT
TRBD1 few TRBJ1-4 TRBV2 CASRDRGSKEKLFF TGTGCCAGCAGGGACAGGGGGTCGAAGGAAAAACTGTTTTTT
- - TRBJ1-5 TRBV5-6 CASSVIAGAAKKPQHF TGTGCCAGCAGTGTAATCGCGGGGGCGGCAAAGAAGCCCCAGCATTTT
- few TRBJ1-5 TRBV19 CASTDSNQPQHF TGTGCCAGCACAGATAGTAACCAGCCCCAGCATTTT
TRBD2 - TRBJ2-6 TRBV30 CAWKSGGHSGANVLTF TGTGCCTGGAAGTCGGGGGGTCACTCTGGGGCCAACGTCCTGACTTTC
- - TRBJ1-5 TRBV4-3 CASSQDLGNQPQHF TGCGCCAGCAGCCAAGATCTGGGGAATCAGCCCCAGCATTTT
TRBD2 - TRBJ2-5 TRBV11-2 CASSPLRSGGETQYF TGTGCCAGCAGCCCCCTCCGTTCGGGGGGAGAGACCCAGTACTTC
TRBD1 - TRBJ1-1 TRBV5-1 CASSNQGQNAEAFF TGCGCCAGCAGCAACCAGGGACAGAACGCTGAAGCTTTCTTT
- - TRBJ1-2 TRBV7-2 CASSLAVGGYGYTF TGTGCCAGCAGCTTAGCGGTCGGAGGCTATGGCTACACCTTC
- - TRBJ1-2 TRBV30 CAWGKDVYGYTF TGTGCCTGGGGGAAGGACGTCTATGGCTACACCTTC
- few TRBJ1-2 TRBV29-1 CSVAVGVGYTF TGCAGCGTCGCCGTGGGGGTTGGCTACACCTTC
- - TRBJ2-1 TRBV4-2 CASSQAGAHNEQFF TGTGCCAGCAGCCAAGCGGGGGCCCACAATGAGCAGTTCTTC
- - TRBJ1-4 TRBV7-9 CASSLEKSIGEKLFF TGTGCCAGCAGCTTAGAGAAGAGTATCGGTGAAAAACTGTTTTTT
- - TRBJ2-3 TRBV5-4 CASSGRTDTQYF TGTGCCAGCAGCGGGAGGACAGATACGCAGTATTTT
- - TRBJ1-5 TRBV30 CAWSVGNSNQPQHF TGTGCCTGGAGTGTCGGTAATAGCAATCAGCCCCAGCATTTT
TRBD1 - TRBJ1-6 TRBV29-1 CSVSRDRASPLHF TGCAGCGTTTCCCGGGACAGAGCTTCACCCCTCCACTTT
TRBD1 - TRBJ2-7 TRBV29-1 CSVEGQGVYEQYF TGCAGCGTTGAAGGACAGGGGGTGTACGAGCAGTACTTC
- - TRBJ1-5 TRBV6-5 CASSYSSRRAQPQHF TGTGCCAGCAGTTACTCGTCGAGGAGGGCTCAGCCCCAGCATTTT
- - TRBJ1-3 TRBV15 CATSRDAIPGNTIYF TGTGCCACCAGCAGAGATGCAATCCCAGGAAACACCATATATTTT
TRBD1 - TRBJ2-1 TRBV5-1 CASSSDRGAQQFF TGCGCCAGCAGCTCAGACAGGGGGGCCCAGCAGTTCTTC
- - TRBJ2-7 TRBV5-1 CASSLFPDRLTYEQYF TGCGCCAGCAGCTTGTTCCCAGACAGGCTTACCTACGAGCAGTACTTC
- - TRBJ2-5 TRBV7-9 CASSNQETQYF TGTGCCAGCAGCAACCAAGAGACCCAGTACTTC
- - TRBJ1-1 TRBV29-1 CSVQTRRETEAFF TGCAGCGTTCAAACCCGGAGGGAGACTGAAGCTTTCTTT
- - TRBJ2-5 TRBV6-1 CASSEGSLRLQETQYF TGTGCCAGCAGTGAAGGATCCCTGAGACTACAAGAGACCCAGTACTTC
- - TRBJ1-5 TRBV5-1 CASSPGAGVSNQPQHF TGCGCCAGCAGCCCCGGGGCAGGGGTGAGCAATCAGCCCCAGCATTTT